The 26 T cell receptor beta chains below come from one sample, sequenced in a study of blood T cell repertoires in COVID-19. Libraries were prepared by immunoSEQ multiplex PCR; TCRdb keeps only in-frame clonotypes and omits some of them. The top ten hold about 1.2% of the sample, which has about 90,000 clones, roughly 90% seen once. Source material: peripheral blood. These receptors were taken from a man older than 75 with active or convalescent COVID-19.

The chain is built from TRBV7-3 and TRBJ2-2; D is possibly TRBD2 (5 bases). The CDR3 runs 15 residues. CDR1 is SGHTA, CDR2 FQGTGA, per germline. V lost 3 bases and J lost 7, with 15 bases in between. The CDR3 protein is CASSFYGGRSGELFF. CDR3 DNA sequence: TGTGCCAGCAGCTTTTATGGTGGGAGAAGCGGGGAGCTGTTTTTT.

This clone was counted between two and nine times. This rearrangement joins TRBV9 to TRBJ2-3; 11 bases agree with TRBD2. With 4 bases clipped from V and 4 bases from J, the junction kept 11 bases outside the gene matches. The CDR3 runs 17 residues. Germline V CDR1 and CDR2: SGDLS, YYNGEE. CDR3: CASSPGLAGGVADTQYF. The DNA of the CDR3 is TGTGCCAGCAGCCCCGGCCTAGCGGGAGGAGTTGCAGATACGCAGTATTTT.

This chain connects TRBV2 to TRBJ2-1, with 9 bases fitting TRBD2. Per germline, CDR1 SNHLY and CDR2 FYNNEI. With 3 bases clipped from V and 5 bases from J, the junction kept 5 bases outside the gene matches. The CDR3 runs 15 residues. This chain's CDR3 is CASSEAGGSHNEQFF. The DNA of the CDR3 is TGTGCCAGCAGTGAGGCGGGAGGGTCCCACAATGAGCAGTTCTTC.

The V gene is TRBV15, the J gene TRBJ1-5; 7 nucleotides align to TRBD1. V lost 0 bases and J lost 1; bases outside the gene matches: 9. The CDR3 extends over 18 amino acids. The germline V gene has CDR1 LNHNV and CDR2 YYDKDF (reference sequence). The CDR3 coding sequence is TGTGCCACCAGCAGAGATCTGACAGGGCTTAGGAGCAATCAGCCCCAGCATTTT. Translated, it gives CATSRDLTGLRSNQPQHF.

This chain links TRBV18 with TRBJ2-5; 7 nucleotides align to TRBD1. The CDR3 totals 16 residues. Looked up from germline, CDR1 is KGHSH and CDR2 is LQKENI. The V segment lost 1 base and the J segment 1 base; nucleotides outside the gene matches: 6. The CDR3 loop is CASSPRPGGIQETQYF. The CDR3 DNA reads TGTGCCAGCTCACCACGTCCAGGGGGAATCCAAGAGACCCAGTACTTC.

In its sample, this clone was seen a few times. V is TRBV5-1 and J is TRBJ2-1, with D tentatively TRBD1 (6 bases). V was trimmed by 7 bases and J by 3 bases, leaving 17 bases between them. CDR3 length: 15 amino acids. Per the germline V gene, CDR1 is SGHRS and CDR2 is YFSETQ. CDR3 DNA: TGCGCCAGCCGCCCTAGGGGGTCAAGCTACAATGAGCAGTTCTTC. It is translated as CASRPRGSSYNEQFF.

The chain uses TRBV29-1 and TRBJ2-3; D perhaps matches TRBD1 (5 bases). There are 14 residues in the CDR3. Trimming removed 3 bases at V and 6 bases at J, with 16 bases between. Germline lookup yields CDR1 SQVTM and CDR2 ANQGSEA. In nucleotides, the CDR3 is TGCAGCGTTGATTCTTCAGGGTTTAGGGATACGCAGTATTTT. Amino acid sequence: CSVDSSGFRDTQYF.

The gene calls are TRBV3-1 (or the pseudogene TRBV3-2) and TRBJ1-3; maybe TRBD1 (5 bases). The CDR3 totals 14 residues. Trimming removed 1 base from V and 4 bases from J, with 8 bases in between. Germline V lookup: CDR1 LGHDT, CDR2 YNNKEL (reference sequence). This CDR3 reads CASSQAGRGNTIYF. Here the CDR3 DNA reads TGTGCCAGCAGCCAAGCAGGGCGGGGAAACACCATATATTTT.

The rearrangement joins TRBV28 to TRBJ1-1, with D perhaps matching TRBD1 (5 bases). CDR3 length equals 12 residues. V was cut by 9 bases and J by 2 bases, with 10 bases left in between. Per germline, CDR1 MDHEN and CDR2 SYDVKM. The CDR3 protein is CASWTLNTEAFF. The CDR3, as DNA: TGTGCCAGTTGGACACTCAACACTGAAGCTTTCTTT.

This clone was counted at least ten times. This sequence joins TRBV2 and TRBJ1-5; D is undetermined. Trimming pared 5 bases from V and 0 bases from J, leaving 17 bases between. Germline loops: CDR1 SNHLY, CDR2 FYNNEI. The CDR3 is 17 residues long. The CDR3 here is CASSSPRLRDSNQPQHF. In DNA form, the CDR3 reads TGTGCCAGCAGTTCCCCTCGGTTGAGGGATAGCAATCAGCCCCAGCATTTT.

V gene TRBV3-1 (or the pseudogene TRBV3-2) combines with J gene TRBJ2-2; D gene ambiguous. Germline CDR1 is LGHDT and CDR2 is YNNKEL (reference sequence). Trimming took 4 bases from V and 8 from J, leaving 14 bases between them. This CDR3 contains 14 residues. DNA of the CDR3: TGTGCCAGCAGCCCAAGATTAGTATCTGGGGAGCTGTTTTTT. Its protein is CASSPRLVSGELFF.

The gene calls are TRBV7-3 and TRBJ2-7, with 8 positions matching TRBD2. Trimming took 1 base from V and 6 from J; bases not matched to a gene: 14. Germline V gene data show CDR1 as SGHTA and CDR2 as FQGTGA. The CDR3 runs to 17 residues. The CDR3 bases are TGTGCCAGCAGCTTAATCATAACGGCAGAGCGGGGGTGCGAGCAGTACTTC. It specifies CASSLIITAERGCEQYF. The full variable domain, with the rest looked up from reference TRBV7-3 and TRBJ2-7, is GAGVSQTPSNKVTEKGKYVELRCDPISGHTALYWYRQSLGQGPEFLIYFQGTGAADDSGLPNDRFFAVRPEGSVSTLKIQRTERGDSAVYLCASSLIITAERGCEQYFGPGTRLTVT.

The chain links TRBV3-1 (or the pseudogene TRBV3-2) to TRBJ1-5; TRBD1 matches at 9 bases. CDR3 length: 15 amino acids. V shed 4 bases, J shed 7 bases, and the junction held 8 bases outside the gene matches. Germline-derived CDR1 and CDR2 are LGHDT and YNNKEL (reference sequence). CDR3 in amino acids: CASSPGTGSWQPQHF. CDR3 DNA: TGTGCCAGCAGCCCAGGGACAGGGTCTTGGCAGCCCCAGCATTTT.

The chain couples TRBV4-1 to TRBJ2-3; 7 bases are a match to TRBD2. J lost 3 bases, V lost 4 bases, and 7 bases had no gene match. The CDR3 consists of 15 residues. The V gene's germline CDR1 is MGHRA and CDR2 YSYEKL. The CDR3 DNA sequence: TGCGCCAGCAGCCCCGGCGGCGGGAGAACAGATACGCAGTATTTT. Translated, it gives CASSPGGGRTDTQYF.

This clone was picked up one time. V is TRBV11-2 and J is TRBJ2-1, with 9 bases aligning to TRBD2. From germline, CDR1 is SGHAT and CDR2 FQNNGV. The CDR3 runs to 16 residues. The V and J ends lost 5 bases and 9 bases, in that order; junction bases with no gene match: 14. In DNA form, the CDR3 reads TGTGCCAGCAGCCGATCCGGGACTAGCCGTTATGGTGAGCAGTTCTTC. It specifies CASSRSGTSRYGEQFF.

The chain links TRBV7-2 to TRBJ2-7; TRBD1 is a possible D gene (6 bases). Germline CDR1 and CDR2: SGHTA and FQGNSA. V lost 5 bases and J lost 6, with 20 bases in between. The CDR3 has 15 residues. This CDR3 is CASSPNRDVMFEQYF. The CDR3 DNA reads TGTGCCAGCAGCCCAAACAGGGATGTTATGTTCGAGCAGTACTTC.

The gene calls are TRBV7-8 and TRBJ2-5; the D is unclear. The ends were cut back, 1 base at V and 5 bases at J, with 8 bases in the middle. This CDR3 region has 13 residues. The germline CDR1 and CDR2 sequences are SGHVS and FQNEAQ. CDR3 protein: CASSLGGVETQYF. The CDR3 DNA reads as TGTGCCAGCAGCTTAGGAGGTGTGGAGACCCAGTACTTC.

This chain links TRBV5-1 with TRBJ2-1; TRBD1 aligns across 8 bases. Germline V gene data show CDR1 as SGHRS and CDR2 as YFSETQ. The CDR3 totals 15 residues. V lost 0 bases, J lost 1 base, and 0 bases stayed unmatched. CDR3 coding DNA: TGCGCCAGCAGCTTGGGACAGGGGTCCTACAATGAGCAGTTCTTC. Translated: CASSLGQGSYNEQFF.

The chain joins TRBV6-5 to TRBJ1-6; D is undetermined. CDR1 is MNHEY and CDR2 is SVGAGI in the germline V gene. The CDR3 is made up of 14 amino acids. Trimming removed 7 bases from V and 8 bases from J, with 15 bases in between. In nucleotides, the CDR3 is TGTGCCAGCAAAGACACGGCGATCGATTCACCCCTCCACTTT. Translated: CASKDTAIDSPLHF.

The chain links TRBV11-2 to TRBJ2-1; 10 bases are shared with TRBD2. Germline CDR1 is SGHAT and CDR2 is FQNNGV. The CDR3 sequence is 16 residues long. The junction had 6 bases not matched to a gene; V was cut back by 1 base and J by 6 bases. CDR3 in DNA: TGTGCCAGCAGCTTAGGCGGCCTAGCGGGAGCCAATGAGCAGTTCTTC. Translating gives CASSLGGLAGANEQFF.

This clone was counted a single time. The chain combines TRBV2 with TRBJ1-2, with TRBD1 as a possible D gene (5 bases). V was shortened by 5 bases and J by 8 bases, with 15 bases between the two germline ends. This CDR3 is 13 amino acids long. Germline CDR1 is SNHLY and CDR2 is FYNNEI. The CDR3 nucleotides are TGTGCCAGCAGTATAACAGGATATCAAGGCTACACCTTC. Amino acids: CASSITGYQGYTF.

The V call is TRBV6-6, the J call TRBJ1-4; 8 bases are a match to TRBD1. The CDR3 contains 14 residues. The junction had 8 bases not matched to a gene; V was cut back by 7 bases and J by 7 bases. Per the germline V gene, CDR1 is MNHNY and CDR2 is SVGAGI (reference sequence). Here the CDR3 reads CASTRDRLGEKLFF. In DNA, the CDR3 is TGTGCCAGCACCCGGGACAGGTTGGGTGAAAAACTGTTTTTT.

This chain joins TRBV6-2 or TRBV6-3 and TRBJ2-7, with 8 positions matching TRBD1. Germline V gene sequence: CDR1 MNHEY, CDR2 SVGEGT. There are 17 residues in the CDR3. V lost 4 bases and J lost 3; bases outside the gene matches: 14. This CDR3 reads CASSSRTGQGRLYEQYF. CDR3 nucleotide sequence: TGTGCCAGCAGTTCCAGAACAGGACAGGGTAGACTCTACGAGCAGTACTTC.

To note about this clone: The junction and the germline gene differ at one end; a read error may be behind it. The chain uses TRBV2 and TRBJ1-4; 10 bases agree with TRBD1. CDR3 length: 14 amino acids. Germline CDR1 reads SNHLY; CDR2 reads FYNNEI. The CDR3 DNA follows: TGTGCCAGCACGCCCGGGACAGGGGTTAAAAGGTTACTTTTT. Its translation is CASTPGTGVKRLLF.

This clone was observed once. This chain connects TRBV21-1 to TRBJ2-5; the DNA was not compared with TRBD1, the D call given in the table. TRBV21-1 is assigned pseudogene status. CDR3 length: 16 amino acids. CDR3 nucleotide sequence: TGTGCCAGCAGCATCCGGACAGGACAATACCAAGAGACCCAGTACTTC. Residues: CASSIRTGQYQETQYF.

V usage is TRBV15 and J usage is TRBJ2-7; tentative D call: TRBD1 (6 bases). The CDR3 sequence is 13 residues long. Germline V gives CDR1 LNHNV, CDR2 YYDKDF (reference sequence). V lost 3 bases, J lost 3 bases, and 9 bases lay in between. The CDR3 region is CATSSRTDYEQYF. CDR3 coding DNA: TGTGCCACCAGCAGCCGGACAGACTACGAGCAGTACTTC.